A selection of T cell receptor beta chains follows, all from one sample in a study of CD8 T cells in ankylosing spondylitis. MiXCR, applied by TCRdb to the 5' RACE reads, yields one record per CDR3 protein. This repertoire shows approximately 250,000 distinct CDR3 sequences, 10% found once; its top ten account for approximately 2.5%. Sequencing was performed on blood, either unsorted or a sorted T cell fraction (not recorded which). These receptors were obtained from a male donor with ankylosing spondylitis or in good health (not recorded which). Both conserved end residues are part of each CDR3. Each record gives: D gene, clone size, V gene, J gene, CDR3 protein, CDR3 DNA. A D gene is named only where the DNA matches it firmly. The size of a clone is reported for some rows only, either as once, few or many, or as a class for expanded clones.

-	many	TRBV7-2	TRBJ2-1	CASSRKMAGTQFF	TGTGCCAGCAGCCGCAAAATGGCCGGGACGCAGTTCTTC
-	-	TRBV7-4	TRBJ2-5	CASSLEAGAGETQYF	TGTGCCAGCAGCTTAGAAGCAGGGGCCGGGGAGACCCAGTACTTC
-	-	TRBV5-4	TRBJ2-5	CASSLVAGAEETQYF	TGTGCCAGCAGCTTGGTGGCGGGGGCGGAAGAGACCCAGTACTTC
TRBD1	few	TRBV11-2	TRBJ2-7	CASSLGTGGEQYF	TGTGCCAGCAGCTTAGGGACAGGGGGAGAGCAGTACTTC
-	few	TRBV7-9	TRBJ1-6	CASSLARDGISPLHF	TGTGCCAGCAGCTTAGCAAGGGACGGGATTTCACCCCTCCACTTT
-	-	TRBV7-9	TRBJ1-3	CASSFGGSSGNTIYF	TGTGCCAGCAGCTTCGGGGGAAGCTCTGGAAACACCATATATTTT
TRBD1	many	TRBV6-1	TRBJ1-1	CASSEGGQGVSEAFF	TGTGCCAGCAGTGAAGGGGGACAGGGTGTGAGTGAAGCTTTCTTT
-	many	TRBV3-1	TRBJ2-1	CASSPYGNEQFF	TGTGCCAGCAGTCCCTACGGCAATGAGCAGTTCTTC
-	many	TRBV5-6	TRBJ2-1	CASLLGGAGEQFF	TGTGCCAGCCTCTTGGGGGGGGCAGGTGAGCAGTTCTTC
TRBD2	-	TRBV6-1	TRBJ2-5	CASRLAGLPTRGTQYF	TGTGCCAGCAGGCTAGCGGGACTACCCACAAGAGGCACCCAGTACTTC
-	-	TRBV3-1	TRBJ2-7	CASSFSDGAYEQYF	TGTGCCAGCAGCTTTTCGGACGGGGCCTACGAGCAGTACTTC
TRBD2	many	TRBV5-1	TRBJ2-3	CASSLTSGSGDTQYF	TGCGCCAGCAGCTTGACTAGCGGGAGTGGAGATACGCAGTATTTT
-	many	TRBV20-1	TRBJ1-5	CSAQTPSELYQPQHF	TGCAGTGCCCAGACCCCCTCCGAACTTTATCAGCCCCAGCATTTT
-	-	TRBV19	TRBJ1-3	CASSIPGNTIYF	TGTGCCAGTAGTATTCCTGGAAACACCATATATTTT
-	-	TRBV10-2	TRBJ1-1	CASSETGRDTEAFF	TGCGCCAGCAGTGAGACAGGGAGGGACACTGAAGCTTTCTTT
TRBD2	-	TRBV6-2/TRBV6-3	TRBJ2-1	CASSYLAGGGTRMDEQFF	TGTGCCAGCAGTTACCTAGCGGGAGGGGGGACACGGATGGATGAGCAGTTCTTC
TRBD1	many	TRBV5-1	TRBJ2-3	CASSWDRTGGQDTQYF	TGCGCCAGCAGCTGGGACAGGACTGGAGGGCAAGATACGCAGTATTTT
-	many	TRBV6-5	TRBJ2-3	CASSYSGAYTSSTDTQYF	TGTGCCAGCAGTTACTCAGGGGCATATACGTCTAGCACAGATACGCAGTATTTT
-	many	TRBV7-9	TRBJ1-1	CASSFLNRANTEAFF	TGTGCCAGCAGCTTTCTAAACAGGGCGAACACTGAAGCTTTCTTT
TRBD2	many	TRBV12-3/TRBV12-4	TRBJ2-7	CASSPGGLAGSSSYEQYF	TGTGCCAGCAGCCCGGGGGGACTAGCGGGGTCGAGCTCCTACGAGCAGTACTTC
-	many	TRBV5-1	TRBJ2-2	CASSLGQGNTGELFF	TGTGCCAGCAGCTTAGGGCAGGGGAACACCGGGGAGCTGTTTTTT
-	-	TRBV3-1	TRBJ2-7	CAGSQDRGYEQYF	TGTGCCGGCAGCCAAGATCGTGGGTACGAGCAGTACTTC
TRBD2	many	TRBV10-3	TRBJ2-7	CAISERAGVAEQYF	TGTGCCATCAGTGAACGAGCGGGAGTAGCGGAGCAGTACTTC
-	many	TRBV21-1	TRBJ2-3	CASSKGTSGYSGTDTQYF	TGTGCCAGCAGCAAAGGGACTAGCGGCTATTCAGGTACAGATACGCAGTATTTT
TRBD1	many	TRBV5-1	TRBJ1-2	CASSFLRDRGRNGYTF	TGCGCCAGCAGCTTTCTCCGGGACAGGGGGCGAAACGGCTACACCTTC
TRBD2	-	TRBV20-1	TRBJ2-5	CSARSGLAVKETQYF	TGCAGTGCTAGGAGCGGCCTAGCGGTCAAAGAGACCCAGTACTTC
-	few	TRBV4-1	TRBJ2-7	CASSQDWGSEQYF	TGCGCCAGCAGCCAAGATTGGGGAAGCGAGCAGTACTTC
-	few	TRBV6-2/TRBV6-3	TRBJ2-3	CASSLSPGQSDTQYF	TGTGCCAGCAGCCTTTCTCCGGGACAATCAGATACGCAGTATTTT
-	-	TRBV7-9	TRBJ2-3	CASSTIQNTDTQYF	TGTGCCAGCAGCACCATACAGAACACAGATACGCAGTATTTT
-	few	TRBV7-9	TRBJ1-2	CASSAPGLAYGYTF	TGTGCCAGCAGCGCCCCCGGGCTGGCCTATGGCTACACCTTC
-	many	TRBV12-3/TRBV12-4	TRBJ1-3	CASPPRGLAGNTIYF	TGTGCCAGCCCCCCGCGGGGTCTGGCTGGAAACACCATATATTTT
-	many	TRBV24-1	TRBJ2-1	CATSDSRSPRVNEQFF	TGTGCCACCAGTGATTCAAGATCCCCCCGAGTAAATGAGCAGTTCTTC
TRBD1	-	TRBV5-1	TRBJ2-1	CVSSLRWSTGGLYNEQFF	TGCGTCAGCAGCTTAAGGTGGTCCACAGGGGGCCTGTACAATGAGCAGTTCTTC
TRBD1	many	TRBV29-1	TRBJ1-1	CSVERGQGNTEAFF	TGCAGCGTTGAGAGAGGACAGGGGAACACTGAAGCTTTCTTT
-	many	TRBV11-2	TRBJ1-2	CASSFQGFGYTF	TGTGCCAGCAGCTTCCAGGGTTTTGGCTACACCTTC
-	few	TRBV27	TRBJ2-7	CASSLANWRYEQYF	TGTGCCAGCAGTTTGGCCAATTGGAGGTACGAGCAGTACTTC
TRBD1	many	TRBV6-1	TRBJ2-6	CAILGRDRAGANVLTF	TGTGCCATCCTAGGTCGGGACAGGGCTGGGGCCAACGTCCTGACTTTC
-	many	TRBV27	TRBJ1-3	CASSWATSSGNTIYF	TGTGCCAGCAGTTGGGCTACTAGCTCTGGAAACACCATATATTTT
-	-	TRBV11-3	TRBJ2-1	CASSLPRGAYNEQFF	TGTGCCAGCAGCCTCCCAAGGGGGGCCTACAATGAGCAGTTCTTC
-	many	TRBV20-1	TRBJ2-7	CSARERGTYEQYF	TGCAGTGCTAGAGAGCGGGGCACCTACGAGCAGTACTTC
-	many	TRBV12-3/TRBV12-4	TRBJ1-2	CASSSPYTGTHGYTF	TGTGCCAGCAGTTCCCCATACACAGGGACGCATGGCTACACCTTC
-	-	TRBV30	TRBJ2-7	CAWKTGCWGEQYF	TGTGCCTGGAAAACAGGGTGCTGGGGCGAGCAGTACTTC
-	few	TRBV5-1	TRBJ2-3	CASSLGAVSTDTQYF	TGCGCCAGCAGCTTGGGGGCGGTTAGCACAGATACGCAGTATTTT